The 16 T cell receptor beta chains below come from one sample, sequenced in a study of cytomegalovirus exposure and HLA in healthy donors. PCR employed 60 Vbeta and 13 Jbeta primers. The repertoire was sequenced with immunoSEQ multiplex PCR; TCRdb's copy has only in-frame clones and lacks some. The sample gives some 110,000 clones, about 81% of which show up once; approximately 0.99% is in the top ten. Sample: PBMCs. The receptor source for this set is a woman aged 25 to 39 in good health and CMV-seronegative.

This clone appeared a single time. This chain links TRBV5-8 with TRBJ1-2; no clear D gene. V was cut by 3 bases and J by 4 bases, with 19 bases left in between. Germline CDR1 is SGHTS and CDR2 is YDEGEE. The CDR3 consists of 16 residues. Here the CDR3 DNA reads TGTGCCAGCAGCTCGTCGCGGAACGGAAAACGCTATGGCTACACCTTC. Protein: CASSSSRNGKRYGYTF.

The chain couples TRBV27 to TRBJ2-1; 10 nucleotides agree with TRBD2. From germline, CDR1 is MNHEY and CDR2 SMNVEV (reference sequence). The CDR3 has 16 amino acids. The V segment lost 6 bases and the J segment 4 bases; nucleotides outside the gene matches: 9. This chain's CDR3 is CASRGLAGVEYNEQFF. Here the CDR3 DNA reads TGTGCCAGCAGAGGGCTAGCGGGAGTGGAGTACAATGAGCAGTTCTTC.

This clone occurred once. V usage is TRBV7-2 and J usage is TRBJ2-2; 8 bases map to TRBD1. Per germline, CDR1 SGHTA and CDR2 FQGNSA. The CDR3 sequence is 17 residues long. V lost 3 bases to trimming and J lost 4 bases; unmatched junction nucleotides: 10. CDR3 sequence reads: CASSFGQGEVGTGELFF. The CDR3 DNA reads TGTGCCAGCAGCTTTGGACAGGGTGAGGTTGGCACCGGGGAGCTGTTTTTT.

This clone appeared a single time. The CDR3 spells CASHKRLPTDTQYF. The CDR3 DNA reads TGTGCCAGCCATAAGAGGCTCCCCACAGATACGCAGTATTTT. The chain couples TRBV6-5 to TRBJ2-3; D remains unclear. Looked up from germline, CDR1 is MNHEY and CDR2 is SVGAGI. Trimming took 8 bases from V and 2 from J, leaving 14 bases between them. CDR3 length: 14 residues.

The chain recombines TRBV5-1 with TRBJ2-2, with 9 bases lining up with TRBD1. The CDR3 has 15 residues. V shed 4 bases, J shed 7 bases, and the junction held 8 bases outside the gene matches. Per the germline V gene, CDR1 is SGHRS and CDR2 is YFSETQ. This CDR3 reads CASSVDRGRGGELFF. The CDR3 coding sequence is TGCGCCAGCAGCGTGGACAGGGGACGGGGCGGGGAGCTGTTTTTT.

As DNA, the CDR3 is TGTGCCAGCACCCCCTTGCGAGAGACCCAGTACTTC. This sequence encodes CASTPLRETQYF. This chain uses TRBV7-9 with TRBJ2-5; D call uncertain. Germline V gene sequence: CDR1 SEHNR, CDR2 FQNEAQ (reference sequence). There are 12 residues in the CDR3. V was cut by 7 bases and J by 4 bases, with 10 bases left in between.

V gene TRBV29-1 combines with J gene TRBJ1-1; 8 bases match TRBD1. This CDR3 has 16 amino acids. J lost 6 bases, V lost 3 bases, and 15 bases had no gene match. In germline, CDR1 is SQVTM, CDR2 ANQGSEA. The CDR3 region is CSVESDRGGIGAEAFF. As DNA, the CDR3 is TGCAGCGTTGAGTCCGACAGGGGAGGGATAGGCGCTGAAGCTTTCTTT. The variable domain in full, with the rest retrieved from reference TRBV29-1 and TRBJ1-1, is SAVISQKPSRDICQRGTSLTIQCQVDSQVTMMFWYRQQPGQSLTLIATANQGSEATYESGFVIDKFPISRPNLTFSTLTVSNMSPEDSSIYLCSVESDRGGIGAEAFFGQGTRLTVV.

The chain couples TRBV19 to TRBJ1-4, with TRBD1 matching 7 bases. J was trimmed by 5 bases and V by 3 bases; bases with no gene match: 6. Germline V CDR1 and CDR2: LNHDA, SQIVND (reference sequence). The CDR3 spans 15 residues. CDR3 DNA: TGTGCCAGTAGTATCATGGGACAGAAAAATGAAAAACTGTTTTTT. Translating gives CASSIMGQKNEKLFF.

The rearrangement uses TRBV11-3 and TRBJ2-1; TRBD1 is a possible D gene (6 bases). This CDR3 spans 13 amino acids. Germline V gene data show CDR1 as SGHNT and CDR2 as YENEEA. The ends were cut back, 4 bases at V and 5 bases at J, with 9 bases in the middle. CDR3: CASSWDTNNEQFF. CDR3 DNA: TGTGCCAGCAGCTGGGACACAAACAATGAGCAGTTCTTC.

V usage is TRBV30 and J usage is TRBJ1-4; no reliable D call. The CDR3 covers 13 residues. V was trimmed by 0 bases and J by 4 bases, leaving 6 bases between them. Germline V gene data show CDR1 as GTSNPN and CDR2 as SVGIG (reference sequence). The CDR3, as DNA: TGTGCCTGGAGTGTCGGTCTTAATGAAAAACTGTTTTTT. This sequence encodes CAWSVGLNEKLFF. The whole variable domain, filled in from reference TRBV30 and TRBJ1-4, reads SQTIHQWPATLVQPVGSPLSLECTVEGTSNPNLYWYRQAAGRGLQLLFYSVGIGQISSEVPQNLSASRPQDRQFILSSKKLLLSDSGFYLCAWSVGLNEKLFFGSGTQLSVL.

The rearrangement uses TRBV6-5 and TRBJ2-7, with D perhaps matching TRBD1 (6 bases). The CDR3 consists of 15 residues. Germline V lookup: CDR1 MNHEY, CDR2 SVGAGI. V shed 4 bases and J shed 6 bases, with 19 bases lying between them. CDR3 nucleotides: TGTGCCAGCAGTTCTCGGACTGGGACACTACTCGAGCAGTACTTC. It translates to CASSSRTGTLLEQYF.

The chain is built from TRBV4-1 and TRBJ1-1; D uncertain. V lost 4 bases and J lost 0, with 15 bases in between. Looked up from germline, CDR1 is MGHRA and CDR2 is YSYEKL. The CDR3 spans 16 residues. Here the CDR3 reads CASSPQFRYMNTEAFF. In nucleotides, the CDR3 is TGCGCCAGCAGCCCCCAATTCCGGTATATGAACACTGAAGCTTTCTTT.

The V and J genes are TRBV7-9 and TRBJ2-1, with D maybe TRBD1 (5 bases). Looked up from germline, CDR1 is SEHNR and CDR2 is FQNEAQ (reference sequence). V was cut by 2 bases and J by 4 bases, with 12 bases left in between. This CDR3 is 15 amino acids long. The CDR3 spells CASSLITGPYNEQFF. In DNA, the CDR3 is TGTGCCAGCAGCTTAATAACAGGACCGTACAATGAGCAGTTCTTC.

J is TRBJ2-1 and V is TRBV4-1, with 9 bases lining up with TRBD2. V lost 0 bases and J lost 4; bases outside the gene matches: 7. From germline, CDR1 is MGHRA and CDR2 YSYEKL. The CDR3 has 17 residues. CDR3 protein: CASSQESAGGAYNEQFF. Here the CDR3 DNA reads TGCGCCAGCAGCCAAGAGAGCGCGGGGGGGGCATACAATGAGCAGTTCTTC.

The chain couples TRBV30 to TRBJ1-4, with D hard to call. V shed 5 bases and J shed 7 bases, with 17 bases lying between them. The germline V gene has CDR1 GTSNPN and CDR2 SVGIG (reference sequence). The CDR3 extends over 14 amino acids. DNA for the CDR3: TGTGCCTGGGCAACCGGAACAGCGGGTGAAAAACTGTTTTTT. This encodes CAWATGTAGEKLFF.

The chain combines TRBV30 with TRBJ1-5; TRBD1 agrees at 11 bases. CDR1 is GTSNPN, CDR2 SVGIG, per germline (reference sequence). The CDR3 consists of 15 residues. J lost 6 bases, V lost 3 bases, and 7 bases had no gene match. The CDR3 nucleotides are TGTGCCTGGAGCCTAGGGACAGGGGGAGGTCAGCCCCAGCATTTT. It codes for CAWSLGTGGGQPQHF.